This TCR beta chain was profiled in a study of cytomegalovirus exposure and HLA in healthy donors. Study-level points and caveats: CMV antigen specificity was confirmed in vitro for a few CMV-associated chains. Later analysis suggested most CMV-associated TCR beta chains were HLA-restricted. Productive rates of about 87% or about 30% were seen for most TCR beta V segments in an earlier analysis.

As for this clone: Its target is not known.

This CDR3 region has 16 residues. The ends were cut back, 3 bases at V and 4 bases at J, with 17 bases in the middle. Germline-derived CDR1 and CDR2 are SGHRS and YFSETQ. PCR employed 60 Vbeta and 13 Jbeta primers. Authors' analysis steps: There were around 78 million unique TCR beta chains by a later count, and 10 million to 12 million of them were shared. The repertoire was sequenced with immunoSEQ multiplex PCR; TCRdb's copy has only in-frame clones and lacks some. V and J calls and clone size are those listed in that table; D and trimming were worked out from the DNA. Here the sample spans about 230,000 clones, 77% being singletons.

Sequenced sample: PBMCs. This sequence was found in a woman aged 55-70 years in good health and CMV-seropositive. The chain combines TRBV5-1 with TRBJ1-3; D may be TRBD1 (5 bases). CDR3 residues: CASSSRSPGIGNTIYF. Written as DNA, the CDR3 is TGCGCCAGCAGCTCCCGATCCCCAGGGATAGGAAACACCATATATTTT.